This TCR beta chain stems from a study of vaccination effects on CD4 cells after COVID-19. The CDR3 has 13 residues. Germline values: CDR1 SQVTM, CDR2 ANQGSEA. V gave up 7 bases and J gave up 5 bases; unmatched junction bases: 7. Of note for this clone: Its antigen is currently unknown.

After expansion with viral peptide pools in the ViraFEST assay, antigen-specific CD4+ T cells were sequenced. It was after approximately 11 days of culture that CD4+ T cells were isolated. All vaccine recipients tested negative for nucleocapsid antibodies and had never contracted SARS-CoV-2 infection. Generated by immunoSEQ multiplex PCR, the TCRdb table keeps only in-frame clones and is missing some. Among around 28,000 clones listed, more than 70% were seen once. This TCR derives from a human donor who received a COVID-19 vaccine. This specimen was CD4+ T cells from PBMCs cultured with SARS-CoV-2 spike peptides, taken before COVID-19 vaccination. The V and J genes are TRBV29-1 and TRBJ2-7; 11 bases align to TRBD2. The CDR3 region has the DNA TGCAGCGGCCTACTAGCGGGAGCCAACGAGCAGTACTTC. This gives the protein CSGLLAGANEQYF.